This T cell receptor beta chain comes out of a study of blood T cell repertoires in COVID-19. About the study: Acute and convalescent COVID-19 specimens originated in the United States, Italy and Spain.

Authors' analysis steps: Reference gene primer amplification gave nucleated cell count estimates. TCRdb keeps only in-frame clones here, not all; method: immunoSEQ multiplex PCR. V, J and clone size derive from that table, while D and trimming were established from the DNA sequence. The table has some 490,000 clones, approximately 91% seen once. The participants were between roughly 18 and 100 years old and came from about two dozen US areas. From germline, CDR1 is SNHLY and CDR2 FYNNEI. This CDR3 is built from 13 residues. J lost 6 bases, V lost 7 bases, and 5 bases had no gene match. The sequence came from a woman aged 60-70 years who had recovered from COVID-19. Sequences were obtained from PBMCs or T cells enriched from blood (not recorded which). The V gene is TRBV2, the J gene TRBJ1-2, with TRBD1 matching 10 bases. CDR3 nucleotides: TGTGCCAGCAACCGGGACAGGGGCAATGGCTACACCTTC. Protein product: CASNRDRGNGYTF.